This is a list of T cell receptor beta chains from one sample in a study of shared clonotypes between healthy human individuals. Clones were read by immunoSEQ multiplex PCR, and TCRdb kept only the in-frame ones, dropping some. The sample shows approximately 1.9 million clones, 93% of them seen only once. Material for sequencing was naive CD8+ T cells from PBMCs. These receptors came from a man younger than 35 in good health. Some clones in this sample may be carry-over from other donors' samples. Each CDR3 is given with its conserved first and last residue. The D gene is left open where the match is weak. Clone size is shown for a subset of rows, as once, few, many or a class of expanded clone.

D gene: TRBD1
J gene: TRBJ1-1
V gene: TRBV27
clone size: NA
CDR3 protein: CASSLSRGVNTEAFF
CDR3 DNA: TGTGCCAGCAGTTTATCCAGGGGGGTGAACACTGAAGCTTTCTTT

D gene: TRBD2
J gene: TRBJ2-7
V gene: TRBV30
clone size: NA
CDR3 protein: CAGGLAAYEQYF
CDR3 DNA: TGTGCCGGGGGACTAGCGGCCTACGAGCAGTACTTC

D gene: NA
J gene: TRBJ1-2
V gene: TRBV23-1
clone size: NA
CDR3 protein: CASSQRAPSLLPPYGYTF
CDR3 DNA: TGCGCCAGCAGTCAAAGGGCTCCTTCCCTCTTACCCCCGTATGGCTACACCTTC

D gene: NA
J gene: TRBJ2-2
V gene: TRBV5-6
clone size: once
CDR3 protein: CASSQGRVSNTGELFF
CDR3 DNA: TGTGCCAGCAGCCAGGGTCGCGTCTCGAACACCGGGGAGCTGTTTTTT

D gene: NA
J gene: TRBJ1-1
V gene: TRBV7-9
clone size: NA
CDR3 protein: CASSLAQAFF
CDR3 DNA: TGTGCCAGCAGCTTAGCGCAAGCTTTCTTT

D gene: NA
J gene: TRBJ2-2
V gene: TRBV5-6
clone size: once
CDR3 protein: CASSWGLGGLTGELFF
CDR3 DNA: TGTGCCAGCAGCTGGGGCCTCGGGGGGCTCACCGGGGAGCTGTTTTTT

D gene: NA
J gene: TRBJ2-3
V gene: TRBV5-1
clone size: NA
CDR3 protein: CASSLPPTDTDTQYF
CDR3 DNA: TGCGCCAGCAGCTTGCCACCGACTGACACAGATACGCAGTATTTT

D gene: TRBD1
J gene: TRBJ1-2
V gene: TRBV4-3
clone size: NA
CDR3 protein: CASSQGTGDNYGYTF
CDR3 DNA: TGCGCCAGCAGCCAAGGGACAGGAGATAACTATGGCTACACCTTC

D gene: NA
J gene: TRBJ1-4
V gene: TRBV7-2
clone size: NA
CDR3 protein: CASSSGPRGPTNEKLFF
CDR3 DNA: TGTGCCAGCAGCTCTGGCCCAAGGGGACCAACTAATGAAAAACTGTTTTTT

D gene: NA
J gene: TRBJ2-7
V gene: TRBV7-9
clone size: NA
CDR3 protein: CASSLARQESYEQYF
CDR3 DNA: TGTGCCAGCAGCTTAGCGCGCCAGGAGTCCTACGAGCAGTACTTC

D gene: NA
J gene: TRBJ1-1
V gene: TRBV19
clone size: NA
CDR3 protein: CASSAVPTEAFF
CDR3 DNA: TGTGCCAGTAGTGCCGTCCCAACTGAAGCTTTCTTT

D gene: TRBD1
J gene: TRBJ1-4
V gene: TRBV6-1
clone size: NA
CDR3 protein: CASGTGPINEKLFF
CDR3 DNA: TGTGCCAGCGGGACAGGCCCCATTAATGAAAAACTGTTTTTT

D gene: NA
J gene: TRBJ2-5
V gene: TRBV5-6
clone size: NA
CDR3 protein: CASSLGFGPQETQYF
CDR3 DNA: TGTGCCAGCAGCTTGGGGTTTGGACCCCAAGAGACCCAGTACTTC

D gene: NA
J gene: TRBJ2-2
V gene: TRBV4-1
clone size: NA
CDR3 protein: CASSQLDRAGELFF
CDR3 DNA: TGCGCCAGCAGCCAACTGGACCGGGCCGGGGAGCTGTTTTTT

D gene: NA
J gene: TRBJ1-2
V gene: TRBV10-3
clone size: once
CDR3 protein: CAITSEGSNYGYTF
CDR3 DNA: TGTGCCATCACTTCGGAGGGGAGTAACTATGGCTACACCTTC

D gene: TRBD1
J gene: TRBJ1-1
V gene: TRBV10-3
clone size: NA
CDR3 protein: CAITSRTGEGTEAFF
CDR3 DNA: TGTGCCATCACCTCGCGTACAGGGGAGGGAACTGAAGCTTTCTTT

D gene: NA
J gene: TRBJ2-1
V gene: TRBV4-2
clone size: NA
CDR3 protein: CASSQASYGEQFF
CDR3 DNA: TGTGCCAGCAGCCAGGCTAGCTATGGTGAGCAGTTCTTC

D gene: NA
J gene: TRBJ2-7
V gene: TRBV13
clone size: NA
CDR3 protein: CASSLGLAGPYEQYF
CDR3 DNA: TGTGCCAGCAGCTTAGGCCTGGCGGGACCCTACGAGCAGTACTTC

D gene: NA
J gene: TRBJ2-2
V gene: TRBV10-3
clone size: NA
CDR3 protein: CAISESRQPNTGELFF
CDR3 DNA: TGTGCCATCAGTGAGTCGAGACAGCCGAACACCGGGGAGCTGTTTTTT

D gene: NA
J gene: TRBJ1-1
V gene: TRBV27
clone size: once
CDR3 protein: CASSLGGRGTEAFF
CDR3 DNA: TGTGCCAGCAGTTTGGGAGGGCGAGGCACTGAAGCTTTCTTT

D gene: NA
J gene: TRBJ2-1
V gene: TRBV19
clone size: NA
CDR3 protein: CASSIEGMVQFF
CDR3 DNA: TGTGCCAGTAGTATAGAAGGAATGGTGCAGTTCTTC

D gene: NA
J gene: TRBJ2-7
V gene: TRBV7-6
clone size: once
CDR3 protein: CASAAPPHYEQYF
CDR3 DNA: TGTGCCAGCGCGGCACCTCCCCACTACGAGCAGTACTTC

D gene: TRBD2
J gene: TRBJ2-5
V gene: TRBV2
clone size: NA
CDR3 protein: CASRGGDGETQYF
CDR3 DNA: TGTGCCAGCAGGGGAGGGGACGGAGAGACCCAGTACTTC

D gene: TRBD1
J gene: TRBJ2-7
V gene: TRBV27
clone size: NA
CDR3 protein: CASSQISGTGKYEQYF
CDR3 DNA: TGTGCCAGCAGTCAGATTTCCGGGACAGGCAAATACGAGCAGTACTTC

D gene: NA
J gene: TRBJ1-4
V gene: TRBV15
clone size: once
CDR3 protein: CATSQKRGAEKLFF
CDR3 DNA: TGTGCCACCAGCCAAAAACGGGGCGCAGAAAAACTGTTTTTT

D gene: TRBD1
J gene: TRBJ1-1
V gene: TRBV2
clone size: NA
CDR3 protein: CARGDSLNTEAFF
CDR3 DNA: TGTGCCAGGGGGGACAGCTTGAACACTGAAGCTTTCTTT

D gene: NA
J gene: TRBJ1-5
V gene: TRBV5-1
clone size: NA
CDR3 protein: CASSFQGGNQPQHF
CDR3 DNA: TGCGCCAGCAGCTTCCAGGGTGGCAATCAGCCCCAGCATTTT

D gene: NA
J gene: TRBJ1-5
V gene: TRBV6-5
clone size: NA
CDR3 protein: CASSPQGSNQPQHF
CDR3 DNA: TGTGCCAGCAGTCCTCAGGGGAGCAATCAGCCCCAGCATTTT

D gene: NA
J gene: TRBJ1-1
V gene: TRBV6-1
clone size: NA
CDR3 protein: CASSAGGGAFF
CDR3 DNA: TGTGCCAGCAGTGCCGGAGGCGGAGCTTTCTTT

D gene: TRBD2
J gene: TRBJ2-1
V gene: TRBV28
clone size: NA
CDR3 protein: CASSYGTSNEQFF
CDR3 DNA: TGTGCCAGCAGTTACGGGACTAGCAATGAGCAGTTCTTC

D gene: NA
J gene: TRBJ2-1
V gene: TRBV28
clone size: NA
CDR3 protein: CASSKLRGGSYNEQFF
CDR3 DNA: TGTGCCAGCAGCAAACTCAGGGGGGGATCTTACAATGAGCAGTTCTTC

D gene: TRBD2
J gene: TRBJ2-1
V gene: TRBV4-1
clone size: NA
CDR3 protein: CASSSWTSGSPGAEQFF
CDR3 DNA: TGCGCCAGCAGCTCATGGACTAGCGGGTCCCCCGGTGCGGAGCAGTTCTTC

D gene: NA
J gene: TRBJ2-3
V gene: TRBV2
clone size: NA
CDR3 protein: CASSGPLDTQYF
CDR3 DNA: TGTGCCAGCAGTGGGCCCTTGGATACGCAGTATTTT

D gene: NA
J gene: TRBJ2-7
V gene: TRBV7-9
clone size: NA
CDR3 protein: CASSLMGNEQYF
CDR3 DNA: TGTGCCAGCAGCTTAATGGGGAACGAGCAGTACTTC

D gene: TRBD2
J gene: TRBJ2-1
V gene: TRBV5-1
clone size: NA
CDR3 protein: CASSRGNVSGSGGNEQFF
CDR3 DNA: TGCGCCAGCAGTAGGGGAAACGTTAGCGGGAGCGGAGGGAATGAGCAGTTCTTC

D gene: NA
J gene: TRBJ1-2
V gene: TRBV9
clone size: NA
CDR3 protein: CASSDTRGARGYTF
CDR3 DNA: TGTGCCAGCAGCGATACTCGGGGGGCGCGTGGCTACACCTTC

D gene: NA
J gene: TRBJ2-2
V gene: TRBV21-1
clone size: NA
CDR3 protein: CASSGQGLSGGNTGELFF
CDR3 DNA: TGTGCCAGCAGCGGCCAGGGACTTAGCGGGGGTAACACCGGGGAGCTGTTTTTT

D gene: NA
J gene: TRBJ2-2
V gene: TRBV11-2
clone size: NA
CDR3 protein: CASSQGSTGELFF
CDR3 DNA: TGTGCCAGCAGCCAAGGGAGCACCGGGGAGCTGTTTTTT

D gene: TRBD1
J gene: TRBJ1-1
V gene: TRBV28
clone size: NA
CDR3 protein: CASSLVDRGRTEAFF
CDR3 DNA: TGTGCCAGCAGTTTAGTGGACAGGGGGAGGACTGAAGCTTTCTTT

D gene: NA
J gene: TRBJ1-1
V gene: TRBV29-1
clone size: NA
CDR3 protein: CSASGTPVREAFF
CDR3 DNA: TGCAGCGCCAGCGGGACACCCGTTCGCGAAGCTTTCTTT

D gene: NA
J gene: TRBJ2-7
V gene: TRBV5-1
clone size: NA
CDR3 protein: CASSPRNQYEQYF
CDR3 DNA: TGCGCCAGCAGCCCGAGGAATCAATACGAGCAGTACTTC

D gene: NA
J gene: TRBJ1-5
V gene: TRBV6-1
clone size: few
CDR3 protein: CASRENQPQHF
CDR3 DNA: TGTGCCAGCAGGGAGAATCAGCCCCAGCATTTT

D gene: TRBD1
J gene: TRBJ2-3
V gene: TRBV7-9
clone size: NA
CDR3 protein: CASSWTGGTDTQYF
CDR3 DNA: TGTGCCAGCAGTTGGACAGGGGGGACAGATACGCAGTATTTT

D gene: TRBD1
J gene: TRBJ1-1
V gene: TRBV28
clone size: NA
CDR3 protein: CASSTRGRATEAFF
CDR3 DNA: TGTGCCAGCAGTACCAGGGGGAGGGCCACTGAAGCTTTCTTT

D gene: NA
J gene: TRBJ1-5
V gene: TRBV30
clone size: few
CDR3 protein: CAWSVPPWINQPQHF
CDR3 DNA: TGTGCCTGGAGTGTGCCCCCTTGGATCAATCAGCCCCAGCATTTT

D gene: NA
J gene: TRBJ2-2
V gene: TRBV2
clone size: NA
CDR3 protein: CAVQVGGELFF
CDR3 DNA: TGTGCCGTACAAGTCGGAGGGGAGCTGTTTTTT

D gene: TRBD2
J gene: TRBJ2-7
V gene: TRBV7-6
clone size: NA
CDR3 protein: CASSWTSGRAVYEQYF
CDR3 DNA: TGTGCCAGCAGCTGGACTAGCGGGAGGGCCGTCTACGAGCAGTACTTC

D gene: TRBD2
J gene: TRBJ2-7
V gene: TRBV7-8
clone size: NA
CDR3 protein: CASSAQRLAGVYEQYF
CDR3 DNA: TGTGCCAGCAGCGCCCAGAGACTAGCGGGAGTATACGAGCAGTACTTC

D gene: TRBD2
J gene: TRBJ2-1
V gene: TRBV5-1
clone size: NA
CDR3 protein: CASIREGEQFF
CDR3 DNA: TGCGCCAGCATCAGGGAGGGTGAGCAGTTCTTC

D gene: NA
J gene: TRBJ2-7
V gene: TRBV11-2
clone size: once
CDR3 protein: CASSFGTPPYYEQYF
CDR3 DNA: TGTGCCAGCAGCTTCGGGACGCCCCCCTACTACGAGCAGTACTTC

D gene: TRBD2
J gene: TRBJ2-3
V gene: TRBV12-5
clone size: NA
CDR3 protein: CASGLGGLAGDRDTQYF
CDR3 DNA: TGTGCTAGTGGTTTGGGGGGACTAGCGGGGGACCGCGATACGCAGTATTTT

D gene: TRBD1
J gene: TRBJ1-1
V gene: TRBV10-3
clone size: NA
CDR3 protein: CAIRSTGTNTEAFF
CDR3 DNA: TGTGCCATCAGATCGACAGGGACAAACACTGAAGCTTTCTTT

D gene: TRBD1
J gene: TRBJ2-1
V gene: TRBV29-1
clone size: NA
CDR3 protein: CSVNSGQGYNEQFF
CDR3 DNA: TGCAGCGTCAACTCCGGACAGGGCTACAATGAGCAGTTCTTC

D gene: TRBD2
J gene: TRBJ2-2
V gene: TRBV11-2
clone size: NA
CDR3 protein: CASSLGLAGGPNTGELFF
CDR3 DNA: TGTGCCAGCAGCTTAGGACTAGCGGGAGGCCCTAACACCGGGGAGCTGTTTTTT

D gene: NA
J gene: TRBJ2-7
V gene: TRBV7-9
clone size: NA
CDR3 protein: CASSLNRGLGEQYF
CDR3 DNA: TGTGCCAGCAGCTTAAATAGGGGGTTAGGAGAGCAGTACTTC

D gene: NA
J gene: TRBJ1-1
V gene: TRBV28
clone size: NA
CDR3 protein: CASSFRTSQGGFF
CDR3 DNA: TGTGCCAGCAGTTTCCGGACTTCCCAGGGTGGTTTCTTT

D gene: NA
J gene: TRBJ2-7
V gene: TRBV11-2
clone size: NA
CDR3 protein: CASSFGDYEQYF
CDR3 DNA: TGTGCCAGCAGCTTTGGGGACTACGAGCAGTACTTC